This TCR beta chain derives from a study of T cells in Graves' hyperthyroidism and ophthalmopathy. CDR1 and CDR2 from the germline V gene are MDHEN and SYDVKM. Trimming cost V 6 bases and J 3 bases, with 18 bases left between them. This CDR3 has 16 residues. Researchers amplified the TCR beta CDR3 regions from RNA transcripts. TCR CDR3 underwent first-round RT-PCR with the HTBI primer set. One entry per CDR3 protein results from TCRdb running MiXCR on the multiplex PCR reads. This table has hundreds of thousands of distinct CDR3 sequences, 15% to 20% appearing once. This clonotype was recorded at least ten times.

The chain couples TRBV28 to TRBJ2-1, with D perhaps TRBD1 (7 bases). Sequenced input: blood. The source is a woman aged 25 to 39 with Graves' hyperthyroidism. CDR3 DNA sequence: TGTGCCAGCAGCCCAGGGGGGACAGTCGGCTACAATGAGCAGTTCTTC. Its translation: CASSPGGTVGYNEQFF.